The entry below describes one T cell receptor (beta chain). Germline V gene data show CDR1 as MGHRA and CDR2 as YSYEKL. This CDR3 is 16 amino acids long. J gave up 7 bases and V 1 base, and 12 bases lay outside the gene matches. TCRdb passed the RT-PCR reads through MiXCR, listing each CDR3 protein once. The sample shows approximately 160,000 distinct CDR3 sequences, about 24% of them seen only once. The data were obtained in a study of patients and donors after allogeneic stem cell transplantation. V and J are TRBV4-1 and TRBJ1-1; 7 bases are a match to TRBD1. The sequenced material came from blood, either unsorted or a sorted T cell fraction (not recorded which). The sequence derives from a human donor who was either an allogeneic HSCT recipient or a stem cell or donor lymphocyte infusion donor (not recorded which). It is not recorded whose cells these are; they may come from a transplant donor. The CDR3 coding sequence is TGCGCCAGCAGCCAAGGCAAGGGGGCGAAAGGAGGTGAAGCTTTCTTT. Amino acids: CASSQGKGAKGGEAFF.